Described below is a single T cell receptor beta chain sequence and its context. Antigen: not known. Here immunoSEQ multiplex PCR was the method, and the copy in TCRdb shows in-frame clones only, minus some. The table has some 51,000 clones, about 77% seen once; the top ten hold around 2%. The data were obtained in a study of a mutant IDH1 vaccine in newly diagnosed glioma. Time point given: week 5, during vaccination. In the vaccine, a single dose held 300 ug of the mutant IDH1 20-mer peptide, along with topical imiquimod. CDR1 and CDR2 (germline): LNHDA, SQIVND (reference sequence). V lost 7 bases to trimming and J lost 6 bases, with 21 bases between them. There are 15 residues in the CDR3.

The genes are TRBV19 and TRBJ1-2, with no clear D. The material sequenced was PBMCs, taken from a glioma patient whose treatment included an IDH1 peptide vaccine. This sequence originates from a woman aged 40 to 55 with glioma. The CDR3 region has the DNA TGTGCCAGTAACCACCGTCCTCGGGGATCGGATGGCTACACCTTC. This encodes CASNHRPRGSDGYTF.